One sample yielded the 30 T cell receptor beta chains listed below, sequenced in a study of blood T cell repertoires in COVID-19. The table came from immunoSEQ multiplex PCR; TCRdb's copy has only in-frame clones and leaves some out. Of about 89,000 clones listed, 65% to 80% were seen once; the top ten hold roughly 50%. The material sequenced was peripheral blood. These receptors were obtained from a human donor in a cohort sampled during active COVID-19.

The chain links TRBV7-3 to TRBJ2-5; 9 bases are a match to TRBD1. Germline V gene sequence: CDR1 SGHTA, CDR2 FQGTGA. The J segment lost 5 bases and the V segment lost 5 bases, leaving 9 bases of the junction unmatched. The CDR3 sequence is 15 residues long. CDR3 DNA: TGTGCCAGCAGCCCGGGGACAGGGCAGGGGGAGACCCAGTACTTC. Its translation is CASSPGTGQGETQYF.

V gene TRBV6-1 combines with J gene TRBJ1-2; 8 bases are a match to TRBD1. The CDR3 is 15 amino acids. J gave up 3 bases and V 0 bases, and 3 bases lay outside the gene matches. CDR1 and CDR2 (germline): MNHNS, SASEGT. CDR3 nucleotides: TGTGCCAGCAGTGAAGCATCAGGGGGCGACTATGGCTACACCTTC. This encodes CASSEASGGDYGYTF.

V usage is TRBV7-6 and J usage is TRBJ1-4; tentatively, D is TRBD1 (6 bases). V dropped 4 bases and J dropped 3 bases, with 18 bases sitting between them. CDR1 SGHVS and CDR2 FNYEAQ come from the germline V gene. The CDR3 spans 17 residues. The CDR3 DNA reads as TGTGCCAGCAGCTCCCCCCCCAGACAGGAAGCTAATGAAAAACTGTTTTTT. Amino acid sequence: CASSSPPRQEANEKLFF.

This chain links TRBV5-1 with TRBJ1-2; the D gene is possibly TRBD1 (6 bases). Looked up from germline, CDR1 is SGHRS and CDR2 is YFSETQ. The V end was cut by 1 base, the J end by 7 bases, with 17 bases between. This CDR3 comprises 15 residues. CDR3 coding DNA: TGCGCCAGCAGCTTGCAGGTCGGGCAGGGGTCTGGCTACACCTTC. Amino acids: CASSLQVGQGSGYTF.

The chain recombines TRBV5-1 with TRBJ2-5; no firm D call. V shed 0 bases and J shed 2 bases, with 8 bases lying between them. The CDR3 loop spans 14 amino acids. Germline CDR1 and CDR2: SGHRS and YFSETQ. For the CDR3, the DNA is TGCGCCAGCAGCTTGGGGGCCAGACAAGAGACCCAGTACTTC. It translates to CASSLGARQETQYF.

The chain has TRBV4-3 and TRBJ1-2, with 8 bases matching TRBD1. This CDR3 comprises 17 residues. With 2 bases clipped from V and 4 bases from J, the junction kept 12 bases outside the gene matches. CDR1 and CDR2 from the germline V gene are LGHNA and YSLEER. The CDR3 sequence: CASSQRWAGGDVYGYTF. The DNA of the CDR3 is TGCGCCAGCAGCCAAAGGTGGGCAGGGGGCGATGTCTATGGCTACACCTTC.

The chain joins TRBV29-1 to TRBJ2-7, with D tentatively TRBD2 (5 bases). CDR3 length: 11 residues. The germline V gene has CDR1 SQVTM and CDR2 ANQGSEA. V lost 3 bases to trimming and J lost 6 bases, with 9 bases between them. The CDR3 bases are TGCAGCGTTGAGCGGGCGTCCGAGCAGTACTTC. It encodes CSVERASEQYF.

This chain joins TRBV29-1 and TRBJ2-1; perhaps TRBD2 as D (6 bases). In germline, CDR1 is SQVTM, CDR2 ANQGSEA. The CDR3 consists of 14 residues. Trimming removed 3 bases from V and 7 bases from J, with 16 bases in between. CDR3 protein: CSVDVAETGNEQFF. CDR3 nucleotide sequence: TGCAGCGTTGATGTAGCGGAGACTGGTAATGAGCAGTTCTTC.

This chain links TRBV15 with TRBJ2-5, with D possibly being TRBD2 (5 bases). Germline loops: CDR1 LNHNV, CDR2 YYDKDF (reference sequence). There are 15 residues in the CDR3. Trimming took 1 base from V and 1 from J, leaving 10 bases between them. CDR3 coding DNA: TGTGCCACCAGCAGAGCGGGGTGGATCCAAGAGACCCAGTACTTC. Protein sequence: CATSRAGWIQETQYF.

The chain carries TRBV7-6 and TRBJ2-5; tentatively, D is TRBD2 (5 bases). The CDR3 runs to 17 residues. Between the trimmed V and J ends, which lost 3 bases and 5 bases, there was a span of 22 bases. CDR1 SGHVS and CDR2 FNYEAQ come from the germline V gene. DNA for the CDR3: TGTGCCAGCAGCTTGGCGGTGGGAAGCGGCCTAGGGGAGACCCAGTACTTC. Translation gives CASSLAVGSGLGETQYF.

The chain employs TRBV3-1 (or the pseudogene TRBV3-2) and TRBJ1-2; 8 positions agree with TRBD1. The CDR3 loop spans 12 amino acids. Germline V lookup: CDR1 LGHDT, CDR2 YNNKEL (reference sequence). Trimming took 5 bases from V and 8 from J; bases not matched to a gene: 4. CDR3 amino acids: CASSSGGLGYTF. DNA for the CDR3: TGTGCCAGCAGCTCAGGGGGCCTGGGCTACACCTTC.

The chain joins TRBV9 to TRBJ2-5; unclear D gene. Trimming stripped 0 bases from V and 1 base from J, with 7 bases between. Germline loops: CDR1 SGDLS, CDR2 YYNGEE. The CDR3 totals 14 residues. The CDR3 loop is CASSVADFQETQYF. In DNA form, the CDR3 reads TGTGCCAGCAGCGTAGCAGACTTCCAAGAGACCCAGTACTTC.

J is TRBJ1-1 and V is TRBV7-2; no clear D. Between the trimmed V and J ends, which lost 4 bases and 6 bases, there was a span of 12 bases. Germline CDR1 is SGHTA and CDR2 is FQGNSA. This CDR3 spans 13 amino acids. CDR3 DNA: TGTGCCAGCAGCTGGACTCCTGCGGCTGAAGCTTTCTTT. It translates to CASSWTPAAEAFF.

J is TRBJ2-3 and V is TRBV9; TRBD1 matches 7 bases. Germline V gene data show CDR1 as SGDLS and CDR2 as YYNGEE. The CDR3 is made up of 14 amino acids. Trimming at V came to 1 base and at J to 4 bases, leaving 3 bases not matched to a gene. Here the CDR3 DNA reads TGTGCCAGCAGCGTAACAGGGGTTTCAGATACGCAGTATTTT. Translation: CASSVTGVSDTQYF.

V and J are TRBV28 and TRBJ2-6, with a possible D match to TRBD2 (5 bases). The germline gives CDR1 MDHEN, CDR2 SYDVKM. This CDR3 region has 17 residues. V was pared by 0 bases and J by 4 bases, with 13 bases between. CDR3 residues: CASSLWGMRVGANVLTF. The CDR3 DNA sequence: TGTGCCAGCAGTTTATGGGGAATGCGGGTCGGGGCCAACGTCCTGACTTTC.

The gene calls are TRBV28 and TRBJ1-2, with 7 bases lining up with TRBD1. Germline V CDR1 and CDR2: MDHEN, SYDVKM. V lost 6 bases and J lost 2; bases outside the gene matches: 6. There are 14 residues in the CDR3. DNA for the CDR3: TGTGCCAGCAGCCAGTGGGACAGAAACTATGGCTACACCTTC. It codes for CASSQWDRNYGYTF.

The rearrangement uses TRBV4-1 and TRBJ2-5; TRBD1 matches at 12 bases. The CDR3 has 17 amino acids. V shed 2 bases and J 4 bases; nucleotides not matched to a gene: 8. Germline V gene lookup returns CDR1 MGHRA and CDR2 YSYEKL. In nucleotides, the CDR3 is TGCGCCAGCAGCCAAAATATTGGGACAGGGGGCGGAGAGACCCAGTACTTC. This codes for CASSQNIGTGGGETQYF.

This clone was seen once. J is TRBJ2-7 and V is TRBV9; perhaps TRBD1 as D (5 bases). The CDR3 loop spans 17 amino acids. With 0 bases removed from V and 4 bases from J, the gap between germline ends came to 20 bases. CDR1 SGDLS and CDR2 YYNGEE come from the germline V gene. The CDR3 DNA is TGTGCCAGCAGCGTAGCCCCGAGTGTGACAGCCGATTACGAGCAGTACTTC. Translation gives CASSVAPSVTADYEQYF. Full variable domain (remainder filled in from reference TRBV9 and TRBJ2-7): DSGVTQTPKHLITATGQRVTLRCSPRSGDLSVYWYQQSLDQGLQFLIQYYNGEERAKGNILERFSAQQFPDLHSELNLSSLELGDSALYFCASSVAPSVTADYEQYFGPGTRLTVT.

This clone was observed a few times. The chain is built from TRBV2 and TRBJ2-2, with 13 bases that match TRBD2. This CDR3 spans 17 amino acids. The trim removed 2 bases at V and 6 bases at J, leaving 6 bases unmatched. Germline CDR1 is SNHLY and CDR2 is FYNNEI. The CDR3 DNA follows: TGTGCCAGCAGTGAAACTAGCGGGAGGGCCAGGGCCGGGGAGCTGTTTTTT. It is translated as CASSETSGRARAGELFF. The entire variable domain, with the rest obtained from reference TRBV2 and TRBJ2-2, is as follows: EPEVTQTPSHQVTQMGQEVILRCVPISNHLYFYWYRQILGQKVEFLVSFYNNEISEKSEIFDDQFSVERPDGSNFTLKIRSTKLEDSAMYFCASSETSGRARAGELFFGEGSRLTVL.

The chain links TRBV3-1 (or the pseudogene TRBV3-2) to TRBJ2-1; 9 bases align to TRBD2. This CDR3 is 16 amino acids long. V gave up 0 bases and J gave up 7 bases; unmatched junction bases: 7. CDR1 LGHDT and CDR2 YNNKEL come from the germline V gene (reference sequence). CDR3 loop: CASSQDRRREGNEQFF. DNA of the CDR3: TGTGCCAGCAGCCAAGACAGGCGGCGGGAGGGGAATGAGCAGTTCTTC.

The V call is TRBV13, the J call TRBJ2-5; tentative D call: TRBD1 (5 bases). The germline V gene encodes CDR1 PRHDT and CDR2 FYEKMQ (reference sequence). CDR3 size: 15 residues. The V gene lost 0 bases and the J gene lost 1 base, with 9 bases spanning the gap. The CDR3 is CASSLGDSSQETQYF. Here the CDR3 DNA reads TGTGCCAGCAGCTTAGGAGACAGTAGCCAAGAGACCCAGTACTTC.

This chain links TRBV28 with TRBJ1-2, with 7 bases aligning to TRBD1. The V gene end was trimmed by 2 bases and the J gene end by 2 bases; junction bases not matched to a gene: 11. The CDR3 totals 17 residues. Germline V CDR1 and CDR2: MDHEN, SYDVKM. The DNA of the CDR3 is TGTGCCAGCAGTTTAAATGGCGGGAGGGGGCGGAACTATGGCTACACCTTC. As protein: CASSLNGGRGRNYGYTF.

CDR3 amino acids: CASSENKGQRAFF. CDR3 bases: TGTGCCAGCAGTGAAAATAAGGGACAGAGAGCTTTCTTT. This rearrangement joins TRBV6-1 to TRBJ1-1; 7 nucleotides agree with TRBD1. V gave up 2 bases and J gave up 10 bases; unmatched junction bases: 7. The length of the CDR3 is 13 residues. Germline V CDR1 and CDR2: MNHNS, SASEGT.

For the CDR3, the DNA is TGTGCCAGCAGCCAAGAGTTCGGGACATTGGGACTAGCGGGAGTTGAGCAGTTCTTC. Its translation: CASSQEFGTLGLAGVEQFF. The V gene is TRBV3-1 (or the pseudogene TRBV3-2), the J gene TRBJ2-1, with TRBD2 matching 14 bases. Trimming took 0 bases from V and 9 from J; bases not matched to a gene: 13. Germline values: CDR1 LGHDT, CDR2 YNNKEL (reference sequence). This CDR3 has 19 residues.

The V gene is TRBV19, the J gene TRBJ1-2; D unresolved. V was pared by 6 bases and J by 4 bases, with 18 bases between. CDR3 length: 15 residues. CDR1 and CDR2 (germline): LNHDA, SQIVND (reference sequence). CDR3 amino acids: CASRATRGIFYGYTF. In DNA, the CDR3 is TGTGCCAGTAGGGCCACGCGGGGAATCTTCTATGGCTACACCTTC.

V and J are TRBV29-1 and TRBJ2-4; D perhaps matches TRBD1 (6 bases). The CDR3 covers 12 residues. Germline assignment: CDR1 SQVTM and CDR2 ANQGSEA. V lost 7 bases and J 8 bases, leaving 15 bases between the germline ends. CDR3 nucleotide sequence: TGCAGCGCCGAAACAGGGACGGACATTCAGTACTTC. Amino acid sequence: CSAETGTDIQYF.

The chain uses TRBV28 and TRBJ1-1, with D hard to call. V lost 5 bases and J 1 base, leaving 11 bases between the germline ends. The CDR3 contains 14 residues. Germline assignment: CDR1 MDHEN and CDR2 SYDVKM. The CDR3 sequence: CASSVLVSNTEAFF. In nucleotides, the CDR3 is TGTGCCAGCAGTGTCCTCGTCTCGAACACTGAAGCTTTCTTT.

The V gene is TRBV19, the J gene TRBJ1-1, with D tentatively TRBD1 (5 bases). CDR1 and CDR2 (germline): LNHDA, SQIVND (reference sequence). This CDR3 comprises 15 residues. The ends were cut back, 6 bases at V and 1 base at J, with 15 bases in the middle. The DNA of the CDR3 is TGTGCCAGTAGCGACGGCGGGGCCAGGAACACTGAAGCTTTCTTT. Translated, it gives CASSDGGARNTEAFF.

The chain has TRBV19 and TRBJ1-5; D gene uncertain. V lost 4 bases, J lost 3 bases, and 16 bases lay in between. Germline V gene sequence: CDR1 LNHDA, CDR2 SQIVND (reference sequence). There are 16 residues in the CDR3. CDR3 DNA sequence: TGTGCCAGTAGTACCCCGGAGGGCAGAGACAATCAGCCCCAGCATTTT. It translates to CASSTPEGRDNQPQHF. Full variable domain (rest looked up from reference TRBV19 and TRBJ1-5): DGGITQSPKYLFRKEGQNVTLSCEQNLNHDAMYWYRQDPGQGLRLIYYSQIVNDFQKGDIAEGYSVSREKKESFPLTVTSAQKNPTAFYLCASSTPEGRDNQPQHFGDGTRLSIL.

The rearrangement joins TRBV12-3 or TRBV12-4 to TRBJ1-2; a possible D gene is TRBD1 (6 bases). V was pared by 4 bases and J by 8 bases, with 14 bases between. This CDR3 is built from 13 residues. In DNA form, the CDR3 reads TGTGCCAGCAGTTCCCCCGGACAGCGGGGCTACACCTTC. Translated, it gives CASSSPGQRGYTF.